These 27 T cell receptor beta chains were sequenced from one sample in a study of PD-1 blockade in classical Hodgkin lymphoma. Time point indicated: cycle 4 day 1 (C4D1), after less than seven weeks of nivolumab. All the patients suffered relapse after autologous stem cell transplantation, and brentuximab vedotin exposure differed. Method: immunoSEQ multiplex PCR; TCRdb's copy keeps in-frame clones and lacks some. The data contain tens of thousands of clones, 91% of them seen just once; the ten biggest clones take up about 9.3%. The specimen was peripheral blood mononuclear cells (PBMCs), collected before the fourth cycle of nivolumab. The source is a human donor with classical Hodgkin lymphoma.

The J gene is TRBJ2-5, the V gene TRBV7-9, with unresolved D. The CDR3 extends over 11 amino acids. The germline V gene has CDR1 SEHNR and CDR2 FQNEAQ (reference sequence). V was cut by 2 bases and J by 5 bases, with 3 bases left in between. Here the CDR3 reads CASSLWETQYF. The CDR3 DNA reads TGTGCCAGCAGCTTATGGGAGACCCAGTACTTC.

The chain recombines TRBV28 with TRBJ2-5, with TRBD1 matching 8 bases. V trimming: 4 bases; J trimming: 3 bases; junction bases outside the gene matches: 13. Germline loops: CDR1 MDHEN, CDR2 SYDVKM. The CDR3 runs to 17 residues. The CDR3: CASSSGVLGQGKETQYF. The CDR3 DNA follows: TGTGCCAGCAGTTCGGGGGTCTTAGGACAGGGAAAAGAGACCCAGTACTTC.

This clone was observed a few times. DNA of the CDR3: TGTGCCACCCGAACGGCTACGCAGGGGACAAAGGAAAAACTGTTTTTT. It yields the protein CATRTATQGTKEKLFF. The chain is built from TRBV10-3 and TRBJ1-4; a possible D gene is TRBD1 (6 bases). This CDR3 contains 16 residues. The V end was cut by 10 bases, the J end by 8 bases, with 26 bases between. Germline V gene lookup returns CDR1 ENHRY and CDR2 SYGVKD.

J is TRBJ2-5 and V is TRBV27; TRBD2 matches at 9 bases. CDR1 and CDR2 (germline): MNHEY, SMNVEV (reference sequence). The V and J ends lost 4 bases and 5 bases, in that order; junction bases with no gene match: 14. The CDR3 runs 17 residues. CDR3 nucleotides: TGTGCCAGCAGTTCCACTACCTGGTCTAGCGGGGTGGAGACCCAGTACTTC. The encoded protein is CASSSTTWSSGVETQYF.

This clone was observed once. The genes are TRBV11-2 and TRBJ2-7; D not resolved. Germline CDR1 and CDR2: SGHAT and FQNNGV. The CDR3 totals 14 residues. Trimming pared 1 base from V and 2 bases from J, leaving 9 bases between. The CDR3 DNA sequence: TGTGCCAGCAGCTTAGTTCTGGGGACCTACGAGCAGTACTTC. Amino acids: CASSLVLGTYEQYF.

The rearrangement uses TRBV27 and TRBJ1-1; 7 bases match TRBD1. The CDR3 has 14 amino acids. Germline assignment: CDR1 MNHEY and CDR2 SMNVEV (reference sequence). V lost 5 bases, J lost 4 bases, and 7 bases stayed unmatched. CDR3 loop: CASSKTRGFTEAFF. The CDR3 DNA is TGTGCCAGCAGTAAAACCAGGGGGTTCACTGAAGCTTTCTTT.

The rearrangement joins TRBV7-9 to TRBJ2-1; D perhaps matches TRBD1 (6 bases). V lost 1 base and J lost 2, with 9 bases in between. This CDR3 has 15 amino acids. Germline V CDR1 and CDR2: SEHNR, FQNEAQ (reference sequence). CDR3 nucleotide sequence: TGTGCCAGCAGCTTAGGGGGACAACCCTACAATGAGCAGTTCTTC. Translation gives CASSLGGQPYNEQFF. The variable domain in full, with the rest retrieved from reference TRBV7-9 and TRBJ2-1, is DTGVSQNPRHKITKRGQNVTFRCDPISEHNRLYWYRQTLGQGPEFLTYFQNEAQLEKSRLLSDRFSAERPKGSFSTLEIQRTEQGDSAMYLCASSLGGQPYNEQFFGPGTRLTVL.

This chain links TRBV6-1 with TRBJ1-2, with no clear D. The CDR3 is 15 residues long. The V end was cut by 4 bases, the J end by 7 bases, with 19 bases between. Germline lookup yields CDR1 MNHNS and CDR2 SASEGT. The chain's CDR3 is CASSGSLSSRSGYTF. The CDR3 DNA follows: TGTGCCAGCAGTGGGTCCTTATCGAGTCGTTCTGGCTACACCTTC.

This rearrangement joins TRBV27 to TRBJ1-3; TRBD1 might be the D (5 bases). The CDR3 length is 15 residues. V was shortened by 7 bases and J by 2 bases, with 15 bases between the two germline ends. Germline CDR1 MNHEY, CDR2 SMNVEV (reference sequence). As DNA, the CDR3 is TGTGCCAGCACCAGGGACTCTTGGGCTGGAAACACCATATATTTT. Translating it yields CASTRDSWAGNTIYF.

The chain couples TRBV11-2 to TRBJ1-1; perhaps TRBD1 as D (5 bases). The germline gives CDR1 SGHAT, CDR2 FQNNGV. The V end was cut by 1 base, the J end by 6 bases, with 18 bases between. The CDR3 contains 16 residues. CDR3 protein: CASSLAGRRVDAEAFF. The CDR3 nucleotides read TGTGCCAGCAGCTTAGCAGGGAGGAGGGTCGACGCTGAAGCTTTCTTT.

The gene calls are TRBV27 and TRBJ1-1; the D is unclear. CDR1 and CDR2 from the germline V gene are MNHEY and SMNVEV (reference sequence). This CDR3 is 11 amino acids long. Trimming cost V 4 bases and J 4 bases, with 4 bases left between them. The chain's CDR3 is CASSSGTEAFF. As DNA, the CDR3 is TGTGCCAGCAGTTCGGGCACTGAAGCTTTCTTT.

The V and J genes are TRBV19 and TRBJ1-2, with D possibly being TRBD1 (6 bases). This CDR3 spans 14 amino acids. The V end was cut by 6 bases, the J end by 8 bases, with 19 bases between. Germline V gene data show CDR1 as LNHDA and CDR2 as SQIVND (reference sequence). DNA of the CDR3: TGTGCCAGTAGAGTATGCAGGGGAGTCTGCGGCTACACCTTC. Translation gives CASRVCRGVCGYTF. The full variable domain, with the rest looked up from reference TRBV19 and TRBJ1-2, is DGGITQSPKYLFRKEGQNVTLSCEQNLNHDAMYWYRQDPGQGLRLIYYSQIVNDFQKGDIAEGYSVSREKKESFPLTVTSAQKNPTAFYLCASRVCRGVCGYTFGSGTRLTVV.

The chain employs TRBV20-1 and TRBJ1-5; no definite D call. The CDR3 has 10 residues. The germline gives CDR1 DFQATT, CDR2 SNEGSKA (reference sequence). V was pared by 3 bases and J by 6 bases, with 3 bases between. DNA of the CDR3: TGCAGTGCTAGTGGTCAGCCCCAGCATTTT. Translation gives CSASGQPQHF.

The chain combines TRBV6-1 with TRBJ1-2; perhaps TRBD1 as D (6 bases). Germline CDR1 and CDR2: MNHNS and SASEGT. The ends were cut back, 8 bases at V and 6 bases at J, with 7 bases in the middle. The CDR3 runs 10 residues. This CDR3 reads CASYRDGYTF. CDR3 bases: TGTGCCAGCTACAGGGATGGCTACACCTTC.

The chain has TRBV7-2 and TRBJ1-1; D is perhaps TRBD1 (5 bases). Germline CDR1 is SGHTA and CDR2 is FQGNSA. The CDR3 loop spans 13 amino acids. Trimming stripped 6 bases from V and 8 bases from J, with 16 bases between. Written as DNA, the CDR3 is TGTGCCAGCAGTTTCCTCGGGGGTAGGGAAGCTTTCTTT. Translating it yields CASSFLGGREAFF.

The chain recombines TRBV13 with TRBJ2-7; a possible D gene is TRBD2 (6 bases). The CDR3 is made up of 15 amino acids. The V gene's germline CDR1 is PRHDT and CDR2 FYEKMQ (reference sequence). Trimming took 6 bases from V and 6 from J, leaving 21 bases between them. The CDR3 DNA sequence: TGTGCCAGCAGTCCCCGGGACTTAGGGAGAAGCGAGCAGTACTTC. Its protein is CASSPRDLGRSEQYF.

This clone came up once. The rearrangement links TRBV30 to TRBJ1-1, with D unresolved. Germline CDR1 reads GTSNPN; CDR2 reads SVGIG (reference sequence). Trimming removed 0 bases from V and 3 bases from J, with 8 bases in between. The CDR3 has 13 amino acids. The CDR3 DNA follows: TGTGCCTGGAGTGTAAGGGTGTACACTGAAGCTTTCTTT. Its protein product is CAWSVRVYTEAFF.

This clone turned up a few times. The chain joins TRBV2 to TRBJ1-5; D may be TRBD1 (6 bases). V gave up 6 bases and J gave up 7 bases, with 10 bases separating them. The germline V gene has CDR1 SNHLY and CDR2 FYNNEI. This CDR3 comprises 12 residues. The CDR3, as DNA: TGTGCCAGCAGAAGGGGGGTGCAGCCCCAGCATTTT. It translates to CASRRGVQPQHF.

This sequence joins TRBV7-9 and TRBJ1-1; D gene unclear. The CDR3 spans 11 residues. CDR1 is SEHNR and CDR2 is FQNEAQ in the germline V gene (reference sequence). V gave up 4 bases and J gave up 11 bases, with 11 bases separating them. CDR3 protein: CASSSPLNAFF. The CDR3 DNA reads TGTGCCAGCAGCTCCCCTTTAAATGCTTTCTTT.

The rearrangement uses TRBV6-1 and TRBJ2-7; possibly TRBD2 for D (6 bases). The CDR3 runs to 14 residues. Trimming cost V 7 bases and J 7 bases, with 20 bases left between them. Germline CDR1 is MNHNS and CDR2 is SASEGT. CDR3 sequence: CASIDSGALGEQYF. DNA of the CDR3: TGTGCCAGCATTGATAGCGGCGCCCTGGGGGAGCAGTACTTC.

The chain couples TRBV9 to TRBJ2-5; 11 bases map to TRBD1. Germline assignment: CDR1 SGDLS and CDR2 YYNGEE. The CDR3 has 15 amino acids. Losses at the gene ends were 3 bases for V and 3 bases for J; bases not matched to a gene: 4. CDR3 DNA: TGTGCCAGCAGCGAAACGGGACAGGGGGAAGAGACCCAGTACTTC. It specifies CASSETGQGEETQYF.

The chain joins TRBV9 to TRBJ2-3, with TRBD2 identical over 7 bases. The CDR3 consists of 14 residues. V gave up 1 base and J gave up 1 base; unmatched junction bases: 0. The germline V gene encodes CDR1 SGDLS and CDR2 YYNGEE. The DNA of the CDR3 is TGTGCCAGCAGCGTAAGCGGGGGCACAGATACGCAGTATTTT. Translated, it gives CASSVSGGTDTQYF.

This chain links TRBV7-9 with TRBJ1-6, with 7 bases fitting TRBD1. Trimming cost V 5 bases and J 10 bases; bases outside gene matches: 14. CDR3 length equals 16 residues. Germline V gene sequence: CDR1 SEHNR, CDR2 FQNEAQ (reference sequence). The chain's CDR3 is CASSLKRQGGRSPLHF. For the CDR3, the DNA is TGTGCCAGCAGCCTAAAACGACAGGGCGGTCGGTCACCCCTCCACTTT.

The chain couples TRBV5-1 to TRBJ1-2; 9 bases line up with TRBD1. Germline values: CDR1 SGHRS, CDR2 YFSETQ. V dropped 4 bases and J dropped 4; count of bases not matched to a gene: 5. This CDR3 region has 14 residues. The CDR3 DNA follows: TGCGCCAGCAGCCCGGGACAGGGCAGCTATGGCTACACCTTC. Its protein product is CASSPGQGSYGYTF.

This chain connects TRBV9 to TRBJ2-1; D perhaps matches TRBD1 (5 bases). Trimming left V 0 bases short and J 0 bases short, with 13 bases between. CDR3 length: 17 amino acids. Germline CDR1 reads SGDLS; CDR2 reads YYNGEE. For the CDR3, the DNA is TGTGCCAGCAGCGTAGATGACAGCCCGAGCTCCTACAATGAGCAGTTCTTC. This sequence encodes CASSVDDSPSSYNEQFF.

Here the CDR3 reads CASKKGGGASDTGELFF. As DNA, the CDR3 is TGTGCCAGTAAGAAAGGCGGGGGGGCCTCGGACACCGGGGAGCTGTTTTTT. The chain couples TRBV19 to TRBJ2-2; 9 nucleotides align to TRBD2. From germline, CDR1 is LNHDA and CDR2 SQIVND (reference sequence). The CDR3 spans 17 residues. Germline trimming cut 7 bases from V and 3 bases from J; bases unmatched to any gene: 12.

This chain uses TRBV10-3 with TRBJ2-4, with TRBD2 as a possible D gene (5 bases). The V and J ends lost 6 bases and 0 bases respectively, with 12 bases between them. This CDR3 contains 15 residues. CDR1 ENHRY and CDR2 SYGVKD come from the germline V gene. The CDR3 nucleotides are TGTGCCATCAGACCCGACGGACTAGCCAAAAACATTCAGTACTTC. It encodes CAIRPDGLAKNIQYF.